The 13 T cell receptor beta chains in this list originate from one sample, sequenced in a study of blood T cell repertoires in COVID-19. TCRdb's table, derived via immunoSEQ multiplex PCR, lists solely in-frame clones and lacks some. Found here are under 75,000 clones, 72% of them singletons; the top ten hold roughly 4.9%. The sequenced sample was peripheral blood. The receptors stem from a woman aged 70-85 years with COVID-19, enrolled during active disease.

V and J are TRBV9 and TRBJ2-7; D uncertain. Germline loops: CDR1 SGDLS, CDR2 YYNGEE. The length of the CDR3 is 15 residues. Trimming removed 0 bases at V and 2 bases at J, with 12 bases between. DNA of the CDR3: TGTGCCAGCAGCGTAGGGCAGGCACCTCCCTACGAGCAGTACTTC. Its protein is CASSVGQAPPYEQYF.

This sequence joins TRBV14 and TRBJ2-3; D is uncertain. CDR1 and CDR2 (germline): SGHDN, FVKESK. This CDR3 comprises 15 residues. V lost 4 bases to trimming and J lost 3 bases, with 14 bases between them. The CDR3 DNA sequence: TGTGCCAGCAGCCCTTACCCCCGAGCAACAGATACGCAGTATTTT. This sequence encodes CASSPYPRATDTQYF.

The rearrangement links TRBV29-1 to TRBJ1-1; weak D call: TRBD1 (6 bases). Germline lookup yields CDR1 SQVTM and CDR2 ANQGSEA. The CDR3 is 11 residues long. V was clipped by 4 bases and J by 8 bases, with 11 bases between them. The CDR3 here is CSVAGAIEAFF. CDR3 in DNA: TGCAGCGTTGCAGGGGCAATAGAAGCTTTCTTT.

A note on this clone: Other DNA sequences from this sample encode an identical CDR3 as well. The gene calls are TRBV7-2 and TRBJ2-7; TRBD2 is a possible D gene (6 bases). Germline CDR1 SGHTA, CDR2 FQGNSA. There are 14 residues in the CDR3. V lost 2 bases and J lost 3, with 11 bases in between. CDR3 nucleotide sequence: TGTGCCAGCAGCTTAATCGGGGGAGTCTACGAGCAGTACTTC. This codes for CASSLIGGVYEQYF.

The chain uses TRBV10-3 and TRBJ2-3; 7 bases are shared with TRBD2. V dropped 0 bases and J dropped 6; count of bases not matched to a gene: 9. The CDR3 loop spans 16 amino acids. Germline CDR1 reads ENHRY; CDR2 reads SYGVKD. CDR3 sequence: CAISESTGRARDTQYF. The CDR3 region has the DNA TGTGCCATCAGTGAGTCAACTGGGAGGGCCCGCGATACGCAGTATTTT.

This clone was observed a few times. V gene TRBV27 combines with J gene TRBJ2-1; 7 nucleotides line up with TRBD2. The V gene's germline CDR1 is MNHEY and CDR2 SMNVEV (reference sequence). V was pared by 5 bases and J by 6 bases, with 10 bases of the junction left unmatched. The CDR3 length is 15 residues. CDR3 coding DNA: TGTGCCAGCAGTCCCGTATCGGGGGGATTCAATGAGCAGTTCTTC. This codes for CASSPVSGGFNEQFF.

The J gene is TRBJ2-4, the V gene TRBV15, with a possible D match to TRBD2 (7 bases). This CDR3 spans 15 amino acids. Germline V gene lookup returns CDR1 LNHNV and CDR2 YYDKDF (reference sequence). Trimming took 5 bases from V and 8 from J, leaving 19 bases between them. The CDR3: CATSWEGGPRDIQYF. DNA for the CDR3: TGTGCCACCAGCTGGGAGGGGGGGCCTAGGGACATTCAGTACTTC.

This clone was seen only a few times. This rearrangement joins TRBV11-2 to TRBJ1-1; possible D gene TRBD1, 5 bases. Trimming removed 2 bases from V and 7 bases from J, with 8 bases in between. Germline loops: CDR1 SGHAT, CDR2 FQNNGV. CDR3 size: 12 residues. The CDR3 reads CASSLSGREAFF. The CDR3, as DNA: TGTGCCAGCAGCTTATCAGGGCGTGAAGCTTTCTTT. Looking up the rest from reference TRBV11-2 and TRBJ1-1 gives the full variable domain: EAGVAQSPRYKIIEKRQSVAFWCNPISGHATLYWYQQILGQGPKLLIQFQNNGVVDDSQLPKDRFSAERLKGVDSTLKIQPAKLEDSAVYLCASSLSGREAFFGQGTRLTVV.

CDR3 protein: CASSQLGTANSPLHF. In DNA, the CDR3 is TGTGCCAGCAGCCAACTCGGGACAGCGAATTCACCCCTCCACTTT. The chain couples TRBV3-1 (or the pseudogene TRBV3-2) to TRBJ1-6; 7 bases line up with TRBD1. The length of the CDR3 is 15 residues. V shed 2 bases, J shed 7 bases, and the junction held 5 bases outside the gene matches. The germline V gene encodes CDR1 LGHDT and CDR2 YNNKEL (reference sequence).

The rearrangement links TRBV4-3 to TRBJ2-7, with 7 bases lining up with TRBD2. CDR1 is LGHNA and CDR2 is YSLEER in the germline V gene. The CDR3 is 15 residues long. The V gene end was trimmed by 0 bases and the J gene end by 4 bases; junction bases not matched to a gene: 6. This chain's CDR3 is CASSQDWRLAYEQYF. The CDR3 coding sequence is TGCGCCAGCAGCCAAGATTGGAGACTAGCTTACGAGCAGTACTTC.

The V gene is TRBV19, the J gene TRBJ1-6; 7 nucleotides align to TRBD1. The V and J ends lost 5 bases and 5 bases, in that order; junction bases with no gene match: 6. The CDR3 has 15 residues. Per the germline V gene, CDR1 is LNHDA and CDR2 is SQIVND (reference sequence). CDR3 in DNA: TGTGCCAGTAGTGCTTGGGACAGCGATAATTCACCCCTCCACTTT. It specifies CASSAWDSDNSPLHF.

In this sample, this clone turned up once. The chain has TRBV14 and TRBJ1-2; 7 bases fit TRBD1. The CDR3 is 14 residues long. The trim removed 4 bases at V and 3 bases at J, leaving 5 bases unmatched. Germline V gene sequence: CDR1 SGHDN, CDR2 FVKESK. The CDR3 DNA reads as TGTGCCAGCAGCCGACAGGGAATAGACTATGGCTACACCTTC. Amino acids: CASSRQGIDYGYTF. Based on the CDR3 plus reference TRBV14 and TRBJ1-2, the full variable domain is EAGVTQFPSHSVIEKGQTVTLRCDPISGHDNLYWYRRVMGKEIKFLLHFVKESKQDESGMPNNRFLAERTGGTYSTLKVQPAELEDSGVYFCASSRQGIDYGYTFGSGTRLTVV.

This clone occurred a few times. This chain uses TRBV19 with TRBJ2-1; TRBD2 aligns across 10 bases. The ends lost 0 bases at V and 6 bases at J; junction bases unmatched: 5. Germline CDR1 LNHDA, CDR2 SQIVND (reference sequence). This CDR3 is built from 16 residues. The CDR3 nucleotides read TGTGCCAGTAGTATAGATTGGGCTAGCGGGAGCAATGAGCAGTTCTTC. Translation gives CASSIDWASGSNEQFF.